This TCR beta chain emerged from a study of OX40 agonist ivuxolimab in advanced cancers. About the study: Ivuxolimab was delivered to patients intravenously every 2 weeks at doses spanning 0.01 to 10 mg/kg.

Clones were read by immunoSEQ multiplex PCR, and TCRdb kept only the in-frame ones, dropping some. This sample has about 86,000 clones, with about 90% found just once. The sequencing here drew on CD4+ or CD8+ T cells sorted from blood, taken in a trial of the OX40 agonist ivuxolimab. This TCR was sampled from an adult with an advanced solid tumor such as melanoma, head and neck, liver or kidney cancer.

CDR3 sequence: CASSQLTSGYEQYF. CDR3 bases: TGCGCCAGCAGCCAATTGACTAGCGGTTACGAGCAGTACTTC. V usage is TRBV4-1 and J usage is TRBJ2-7; 9 bases are shared with TRBD2. Germline trimming cut 2 bases from V and 4 bases from J; bases unmatched to any gene: 3. From germline, CDR1 is MGHRA and CDR2 YSYEKL. CDR3 size: 14 residues.